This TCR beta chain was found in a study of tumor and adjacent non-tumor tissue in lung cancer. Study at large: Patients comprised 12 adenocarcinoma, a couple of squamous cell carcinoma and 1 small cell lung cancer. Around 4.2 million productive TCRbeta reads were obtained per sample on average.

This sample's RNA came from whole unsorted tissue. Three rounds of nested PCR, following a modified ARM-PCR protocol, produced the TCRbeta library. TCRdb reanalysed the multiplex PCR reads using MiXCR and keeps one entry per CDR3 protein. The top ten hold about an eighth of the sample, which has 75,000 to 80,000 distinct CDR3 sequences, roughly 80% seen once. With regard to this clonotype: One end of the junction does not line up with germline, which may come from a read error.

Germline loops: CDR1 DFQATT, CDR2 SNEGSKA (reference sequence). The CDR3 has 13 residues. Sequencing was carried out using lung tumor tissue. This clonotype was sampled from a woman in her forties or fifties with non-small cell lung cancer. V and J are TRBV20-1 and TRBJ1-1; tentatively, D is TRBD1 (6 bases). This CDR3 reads CSTPGQLGTEALF. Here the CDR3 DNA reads TGCAGTACCCCAGGACAGTTGGGCACTGAAGCTCTCTTT.